The 19 T cell receptor beta chains below come from one sample, sequenced in a study of blood T cells in healthy people across ages. A J-beta primer mix and a sample-barcoded 5' primer were used in a second PCR of roughly 6 to 11 cycles. A single record per CDR3 protein comes from TCRdb applying MiXCR to the 5' RACE reads. The data hold 550,000 to 600,000 distinct CDR3 sequences, with approximately 27% observed a single time. The sample comprised blood. The receptors were sampled from a woman in her seventies in good health.

The chain is built from TRBV4-3 and TRBJ2-5; weak D call: TRBD2 (6 bases). The tail of the sequence fits TRBJ2-1 better, so the J call may be wrong. Per the germline V gene, CDR1 is LGHNA and CDR2 is YSLEER. The CDR3 contains 17 residues. DNA for the CDR3: TGCGCCAGCAGCCGAGGGACCGGGACTCGCCCCTGGAATGAGCAGTTCTTC. Translation: CASSRGTGTRPWNEQFF.

This clonotype was seen only a few times. This chain links TRBV6-2 or TRBV6-3 with TRBJ2-7; TRBD1 is a possible D gene (5 bases). Per the germline V gene, CDR1 is MNHEY and CDR2 is SVGEGT. The CDR3 has 12 amino acids. Trimming left V 7 bases short and J 2 bases short, with 9 bases between. The CDR3 coding sequence is TGTGCCAGCAAGGTGGGGCCCTACGAGCAGTACTTC. It yields the protein CASKVGPYEQYF.

This clonotype came up a few times. V is TRBV7-8 and J is TRBJ1-1; D uncertain. From germline, CDR1 is SGHVS and CDR2 FQNEAQ. The CDR3 is 14 amino acids. Trimming cost V 1 base and J 1 base, with 7 bases left between them. This chain's CDR3 is CASSLGRQNTEAFF. The CDR3 bases are TGTGCCAGCAGCTTAGGTCGGCAGAACACTGAAGCTTTCTTT.

The chain couples TRBV2 to TRBJ2-1; tentative D call: TRBD1 (5 bases). In germline, CDR1 is SNHLY, CDR2 FYNNEI. The V end lost 3 bases, the J end lost 0 bases, and 9 bases lay between the germline ends. There are 15 residues in the CDR3. The CDR3 nucleotides are TGTGCCAGCAGTGATCAGGGAAGCTCCTACAATGAGCAGTTCTTC. This codes for CASSDQGSSYNEQFF.

This clonotype occurred a few times. The chain couples TRBV30 to TRBJ2-7; D is tentatively TRBD1 or TRBD2 (7 bases each). The V and J ends lost 5 bases and 5 bases respectively, with 16 bases between them. CDR3 length: 13 residues. Germline V gene data show CDR1 as GTSNPN and CDR2 as SVGIG (reference sequence). The CDR3 region has the DNA TGTGCCTGGGTTTCCCAGGGGGGGAACGAGCAGTACTTC. Protein product: CAWVSQGGNEQYF.

The J gene is TRBJ1-6, the V gene TRBV9; a weak D match, TRBD1 (5 bases). The V and J ends lost 3 bases and 6 bases respectively, with 13 bases between them. CDR1 is SGDLS and CDR2 is YYNGEE in the germline V gene. The CDR3 sequence is 15 residues long. The CDR3 sequence: CASSALDTINSPLHF. The CDR3 nucleotides are TGTGCCAGCAGCGCCCTGGACACGATTAATTCACCCCTCCACTTT.

V is TRBV19 and J is TRBJ1-5; D perhaps matches TRBD1 (5 bases). V lost 4 bases, J lost 0 bases, and 7 bases lay in between. Per the germline V gene, CDR1 is LNHDA and CDR2 is SQIVND (reference sequence). The CDR3 contains 14 residues. CDR3 bases: TGTGCCAGTAGTACGACAGTTAGCAATCAGCCCCAGCATTTT. Translation gives CASSTTVSNQPQHF.

The chain recombines TRBV20-1 with TRBJ1-4; D uncertain. The CDR3 totals 13 residues. Trimming removed 3 bases at V and 0 bases at J, with 5 bases between. Germline CDR1 and CDR2: DFQATT and SNEGSKA (reference sequence). DNA for the CDR3: TGCAGTGCTAGTGGACCAACTAATGAAAAACTGTTTTTT. This gives the protein CSASGPTNEKLFF.

This clonotype was counted a few times. The chain recombines TRBV5-5 with TRBJ1-6; D remains ambiguous. Looked up from germline, CDR1 is SGHKS and CDR2 is YYEKEE (reference sequence). V was shortened by 5 bases and J by 5 bases, with 14 bases between the two germline ends. The CDR3 has 15 residues. The CDR3 sequence is CASRWSALNNSPLHF. CDR3 nucleotides: TGTGCCAGCAGATGGTCGGCCCTCAATAATTCACCCCTCCACTTT.

The CDR3 bases are TGTGCCAGCAGTCAGGAGGCCAGGGGGGCCGGCTACACCTTC. It specifies CASSQEARGAGYTF. The chain couples TRBV7-2 to TRBJ1-2; 7 nucleotides match TRBD1. CDR1 is SGHTA, CDR2 FQGNSA, per germline. The V segment lost 6 bases and the J segment 8 bases; nucleotides outside the gene matches: 12. This CDR3 has 14 amino acids.

This clonotype occurred a few times. The rearrangement uses TRBV7-8 and TRBJ2-7; D may be TRBD1 (5 bases). The CDR3 totals 15 residues. The germline CDR1 and CDR2 sequences are SGHVS and FQNEAQ. V was cut by 7 bases and J by 5 bases, with 21 bases left in between. CDR3 DNA: TGTGCCAGCAACCTCCAGGCCCGGCAGGGCAACGAGCAGTACTTC. Translation: CASNLQARQGNEQYF. Full variable domain (outside the CDR3, taken from reference TRBV7-8 and TRBJ2-7): GAGVSQSPRYKVAKRGQDVALRCDPISGHVSLFWYQQALGQGPEFLTYFQNEAQLDKSGLPSDRFFAERPEGSVSTLKIQRTQQEDSAVYLCASNLQARQGNEQYFGPGTRLTVT.

This clonotype was detected only a few times. This rearrangement joins TRBV7-3 to TRBJ1-2; 7 bases are shared with TRBD1. This CDR3 region has 15 residues. Per the germline V gene, CDR1 is SGHTA and CDR2 is FQGTGA. After removal of 7 bases from V and 0 bases from J, the junction contained 8 bases not matched to a gene. The CDR3 loop is CASTLDRISNYGYTF. The CDR3 coding sequence is TGTGCCAGCACCCTGGACAGGATTTCTAACTATGGCTACACCTTC.

In this sample, this clonotype turned up a few times. The chain links TRBV4-3 to TRBJ2-5, with 7 bases identical to TRBD2. The J call may be in error: the DNA end matches TRBJ2-7 better. The CDR3 is made up of 15 amino acids. Germline CDR1 and CDR2: LGHNA and YSLEER. CDR3 DNA sequence: TGCGCCAGCGGAGATCTTGGGGGGGGGGCCTACGAGCAGTACTTC. It yields the protein CASGDLGGGAYEQYF.

This clonotype has more than one count but fewer than ten. The chain couples TRBV7-2 to TRBJ2-7; unclear D gene. Germline V gives CDR1 SGHTA, CDR2 FQGNSA. Trimming shortened V by 5 bases and J by 0 bases, and 14 bases separated the two germline ends. This CDR3 is 15 amino acids long. This CDR3 reads CASSQTEKGSYEQYF. The CDR3 nucleotides read TGTGCCAGCAGCCAGACCGAGAAGGGCTCCTACGAGCAGTACTTC.

This clonotype was observed many times. Germline is not matched at one junction end, which may reflect a read error. This chain joins TRBV20-1 and TRBJ1-4, with D unresolved. From germline, CDR1 is DFQATT and CDR2 SNEGSKA (reference sequence). The CDR3 totals 14 residues. This CDR3 is CSARGGATNEKLFF. The CDR3 DNA sequence: TGCAGTGCGAGAGGTGGTGCAACTAATGAAAAACTGTTTTTT.

Worth noting for this clonotype: The junction departs from germline at one end; a sequencing error may be responsible. The chain recombines TRBV20-1 with TRBJ2-5; D might be TRBD1 (6 bases). CDR3 length: 12 residues. Looked up from germline, CDR1 is DFQATT and CDR2 is SNEGSKA (reference sequence). CDR3: CSAQGNREAQYF. DNA for the CDR3: TGCAGTGCTCAGGGGAACCGAGAGGCCCAGTACTTC.

V and J are TRBV2 and TRBJ2-7; D might be TRBD2 (5 bases). V was shortened by 7 bases and J by 4 bases, with 14 bases between the two germline ends. This CDR3 is 13 amino acids long. Germline V CDR1 and CDR2: SNHLY, FYNNEI. CDR3 bases: TGTGCCAGCACGAGAGCTAGAGGGTACGAGCAGTACTTC. It specifies CASTRARGYEQYF.

This clonotype was seen a handful of times. The rearrangement links TRBV5-1 to TRBJ1-1; D gene uncertain. CDR1 is SGHRS, CDR2 YFSETQ, per germline. V lost 1 base and J 0 bases, leaving 19 bases between the germline ends. The CDR3 has 18 amino acids. The CDR3 loop reads CASSLWGERTLMNTEAFF. The DNA for the CDR3 is TGCGCCAGCAGCTTGTGGGGAGAAAGGACCCTCATGAACACTGAAGCTTTCTTT.

The V gene is TRBV20-1, the J gene TRBJ2-3; 9 nucleotides agree with TRBD2. The germline CDR1 and CDR2 sequences are DFQATT and SNEGSKA (reference sequence). The CDR3 runs to 15 residues. After removal of 2 bases from V and 0 bases from J, the junction contained 3 bases not matched to a gene. The CDR3 DNA reads as TGCAGTGCTAGAAAGGCGGGGGGGAGCACAGATACGCAGTATTTT. Amino acids: CSARKAGGSTDTQYF.